This TCR beta chain was retrieved from a study of blood T cells in healthy people across ages. A second PCR of 7 to 11 cycles used a sample-barcoded 5' primer and a J-beta primer mix. TCRdb passed the 5' RACE reads through MiXCR, listing each CDR3 protein once. This table has 1,800,000 or so distinct CDR3 sequences, approximately 40% appearing once. The germline V gene encodes CDR1 SGDLS and CDR2 YYNGEE. This CDR3 has 16 amino acids. V was clipped by 4 bases and J by 4 bases, with 20 bases between them. Per individual sample, total RNA of at least 5.5 micrograms was extracted. Of note for this clonotype: Its specificity is not known.

General study results and limits: Estimated diversity, derived from one million T cells, was regarded as an underestimate. Naive T cell percentage showed a strong correlation with the diversity of TCR beta.

The receptor's source is a human donor in good health. This chain connects TRBV9 to TRBJ2-5; D tentatively fits TRBD1 or TRBD2 (7 bases each). The specimen was blood. The CDR3 spells CASSHPRQGGRETQYF. CDR3 in DNA: TGTGCCAGCAGCCATCCCCGACAGGGAGGGAGAGAGACCCAGTACTTC.